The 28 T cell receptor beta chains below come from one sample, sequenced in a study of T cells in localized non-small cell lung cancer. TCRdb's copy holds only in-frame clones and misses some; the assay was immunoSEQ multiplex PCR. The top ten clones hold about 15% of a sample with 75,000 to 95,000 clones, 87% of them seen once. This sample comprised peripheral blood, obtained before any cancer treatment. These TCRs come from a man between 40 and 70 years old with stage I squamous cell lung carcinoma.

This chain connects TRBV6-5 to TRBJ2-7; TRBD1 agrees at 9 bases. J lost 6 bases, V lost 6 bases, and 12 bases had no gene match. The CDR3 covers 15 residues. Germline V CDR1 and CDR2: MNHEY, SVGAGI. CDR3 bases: TGTGCCAGCAGCTCCCCCGGGACAGGGCTACGCGAGCAGTACTTC. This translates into CASSSPGTGLREQYF.

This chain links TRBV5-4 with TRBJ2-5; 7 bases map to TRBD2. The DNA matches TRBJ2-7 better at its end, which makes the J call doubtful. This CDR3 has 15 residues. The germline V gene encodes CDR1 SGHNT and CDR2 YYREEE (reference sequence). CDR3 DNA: TGTGCCAGCAGCTCCGATGGCGGGGGCTCCTACGAGCAGTACTTC. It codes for CASSSDGGGSYEQYF.

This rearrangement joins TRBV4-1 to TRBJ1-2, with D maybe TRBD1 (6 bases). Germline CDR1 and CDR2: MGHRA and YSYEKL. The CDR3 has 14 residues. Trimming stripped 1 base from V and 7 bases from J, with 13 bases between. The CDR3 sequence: CASSQALDRSGYTF. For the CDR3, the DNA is TGCGCCAGCAGCCAAGCTCTCGACAGGTCTGGCTACACCTTC.

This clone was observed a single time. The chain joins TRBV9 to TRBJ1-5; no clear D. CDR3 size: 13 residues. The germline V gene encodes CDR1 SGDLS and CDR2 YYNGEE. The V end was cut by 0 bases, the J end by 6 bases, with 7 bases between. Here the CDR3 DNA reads TGTGCCAGCAGCGTAGTTCCTGGTCAGCCCCAGCATTTT. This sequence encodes CASSVVPGQPQHF.

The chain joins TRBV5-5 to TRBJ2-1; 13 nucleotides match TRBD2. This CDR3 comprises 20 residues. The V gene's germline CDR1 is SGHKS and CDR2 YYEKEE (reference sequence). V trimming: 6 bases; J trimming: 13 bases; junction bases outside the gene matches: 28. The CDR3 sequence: CASTLTKTSGGPRLEGPQFF. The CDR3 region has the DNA TGTGCCAGCACTTTGACTAAGACTAGCGGGGGGCCTCGTTTGGAGGGACCCCAGTTCTTC.

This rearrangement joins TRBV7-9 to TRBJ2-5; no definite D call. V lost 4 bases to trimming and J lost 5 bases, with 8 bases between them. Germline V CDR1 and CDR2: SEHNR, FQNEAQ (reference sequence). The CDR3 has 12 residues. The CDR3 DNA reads TGTGCCAGCAGCTCGATGAGGGAGACCCAGTACTTC. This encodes CASSSMRETQYF.

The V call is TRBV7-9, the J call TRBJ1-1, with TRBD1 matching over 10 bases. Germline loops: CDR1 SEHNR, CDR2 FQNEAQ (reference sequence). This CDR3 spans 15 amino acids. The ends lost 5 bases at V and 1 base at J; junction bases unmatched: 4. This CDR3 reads CASSLRTGGNTEAFF. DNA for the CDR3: TGTGCCAGCAGCCTCCGGACAGGGGGGAACACTGAAGCTTTCTTT.

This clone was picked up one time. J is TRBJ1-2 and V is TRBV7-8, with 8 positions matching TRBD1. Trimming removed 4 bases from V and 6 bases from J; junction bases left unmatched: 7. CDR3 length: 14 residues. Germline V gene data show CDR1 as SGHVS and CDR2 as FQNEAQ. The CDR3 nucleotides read TGTGCCAGCAGCTGGAGGCAGGGGGCAAATGGCTACACCTTC. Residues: CASSWRQGANGYTF.

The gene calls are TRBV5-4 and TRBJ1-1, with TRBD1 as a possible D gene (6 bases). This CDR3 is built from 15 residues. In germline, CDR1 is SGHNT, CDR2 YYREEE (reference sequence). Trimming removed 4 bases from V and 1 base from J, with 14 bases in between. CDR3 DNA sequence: TGTGCCAGCAGCCTTAAGGGGGGCCGGAACACTGAAGCTTTCTTT. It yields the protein CASSLKGGRNTEAFF.

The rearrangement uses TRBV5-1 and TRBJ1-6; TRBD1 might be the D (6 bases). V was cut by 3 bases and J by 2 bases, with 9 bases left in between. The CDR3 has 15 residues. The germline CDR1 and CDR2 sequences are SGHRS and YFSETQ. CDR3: CASSSQGPYNSPLHF. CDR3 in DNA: TGCGCCAGCAGCTCACAGGGACCCTATAATTCACCCCTCCACTTT.

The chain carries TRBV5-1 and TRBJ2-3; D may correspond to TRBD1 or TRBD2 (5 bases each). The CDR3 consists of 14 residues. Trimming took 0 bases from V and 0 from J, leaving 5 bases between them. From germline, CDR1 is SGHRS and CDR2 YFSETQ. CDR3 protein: CASSLGDSTDTQYF. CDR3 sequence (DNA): TGCGCCAGCAGCTTGGGGGACAGCACAGATACGCAGTATTTT.

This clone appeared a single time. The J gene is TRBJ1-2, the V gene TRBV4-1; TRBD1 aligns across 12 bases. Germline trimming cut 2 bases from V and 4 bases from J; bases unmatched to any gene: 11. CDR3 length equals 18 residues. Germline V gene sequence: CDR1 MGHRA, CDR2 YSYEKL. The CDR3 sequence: CASSQQGQGATISYGYTF. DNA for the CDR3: TGCGCCAGCAGCCAACAGGGACAGGGGGCAACGATAAGCTATGGCTACACCTTC.

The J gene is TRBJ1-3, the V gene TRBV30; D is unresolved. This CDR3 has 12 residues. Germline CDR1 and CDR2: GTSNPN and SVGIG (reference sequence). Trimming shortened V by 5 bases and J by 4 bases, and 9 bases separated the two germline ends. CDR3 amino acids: CAWEPGGNTIYF. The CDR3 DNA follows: TGTGCCTGGGAACCGGGAGGAAACACCATATATTTT.

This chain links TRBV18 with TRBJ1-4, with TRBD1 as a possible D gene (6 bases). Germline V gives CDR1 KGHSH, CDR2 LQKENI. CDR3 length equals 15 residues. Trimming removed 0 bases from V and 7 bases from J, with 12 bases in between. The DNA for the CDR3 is TGTGCCAGCTCACCACCTCCAGGGGTTGGTGAAAAACTGTTTTTT. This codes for CASSPPPGVGEKLFF.

The CDR3 DNA follows: TGTGCCAGCAGTTTCGGGCAGGGTAATGAAAAACTGTTTTTT. Protein: CASSFGQGNEKLFF. The chain couples TRBV6-6 to TRBJ1-4; TRBD1 is a possible D gene (5 bases). The V end was cut by 4 bases, the J end by 4 bases, with 10 bases between. The germline gives CDR1 MNHNY, CDR2 SVGAGI (reference sequence). The CDR3 extends over 14 amino acids.

The DNA for the CDR3 is TGCGCCAGCAGCCAAGGACATTATAGCAATCAGCCCCAGCATTTT. Its protein product is CASSQGHYSNQPQHF. V and J are TRBV4-1 and TRBJ1-5; D unresolved. The CDR3 totals 15 residues. The V end lost 1 base, the J end lost 0 bases, and 7 bases lay between the germline ends. Per the germline V gene, CDR1 is MGHRA and CDR2 is YSYEKL.

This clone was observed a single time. CDR3 in DNA: TGTGCCAGCAGCTTAACGTTGGGGTACACCTACGAGCAGTACTTC. Amino acids: CASSLTLGYTYEQYF. This rearrangement joins TRBV7-2 to TRBJ2-7; no reliable D call. The CDR3 loop spans 15 amino acids. The V end was cut by 2 bases, the J end by 2 bases, with 13 bases between. CDR1 and CDR2 (germline): SGHTA, FQGNSA.

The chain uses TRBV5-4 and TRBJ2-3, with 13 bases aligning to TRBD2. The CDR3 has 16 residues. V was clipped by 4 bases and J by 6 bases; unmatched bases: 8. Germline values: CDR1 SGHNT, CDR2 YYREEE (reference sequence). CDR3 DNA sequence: TGTGCCAGCAGCCTTCCAAGGACTAGCGGGGGTGATACGCAGTATTTT. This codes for CASSLPRTSGGDTQYF.

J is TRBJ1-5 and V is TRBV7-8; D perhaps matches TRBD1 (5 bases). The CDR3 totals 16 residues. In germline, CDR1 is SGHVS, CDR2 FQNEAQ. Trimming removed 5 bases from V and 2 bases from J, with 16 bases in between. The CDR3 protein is CASSLTQGVRNQPQHF. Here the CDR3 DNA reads TGTGCCAGCAGCCTTACGCAGGGAGTTCGCAATCAGCCCCAGCATTTT.

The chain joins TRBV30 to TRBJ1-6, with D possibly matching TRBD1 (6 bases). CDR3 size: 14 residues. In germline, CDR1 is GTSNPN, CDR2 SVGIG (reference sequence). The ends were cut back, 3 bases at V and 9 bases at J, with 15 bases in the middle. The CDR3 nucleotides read TGTGCCTGGAGGGCTGGGCAGGGGATTTCACCCCTCCACTTT. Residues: CAWRAGQGISPLHF.

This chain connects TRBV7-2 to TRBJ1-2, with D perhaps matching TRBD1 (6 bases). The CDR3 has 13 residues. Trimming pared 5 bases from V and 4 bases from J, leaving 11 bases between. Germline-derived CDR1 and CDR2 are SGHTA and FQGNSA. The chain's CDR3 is CASSQWTAYGYTF. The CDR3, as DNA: TGTGCCAGCAGCCAATGGACAGCCTATGGCTACACCTTC. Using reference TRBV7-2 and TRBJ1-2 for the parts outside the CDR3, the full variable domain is GAGVSQSPSNKVTEKGKDVELRCDPISGHTALYWYRQSLGQGLEFLIYFQGNSAPDKSGLPSDRFSAERTGGSVSTLTIQRTQQEDSAVYLCASSQWTAYGYTFGSGTRLTVV.

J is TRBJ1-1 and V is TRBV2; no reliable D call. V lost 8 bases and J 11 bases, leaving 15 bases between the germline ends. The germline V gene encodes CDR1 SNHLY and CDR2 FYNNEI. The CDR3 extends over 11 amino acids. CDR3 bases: TGTGCCAGCGATACCCTCCTACGGGCTTTCTTT. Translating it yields CASDTLLRAFF.

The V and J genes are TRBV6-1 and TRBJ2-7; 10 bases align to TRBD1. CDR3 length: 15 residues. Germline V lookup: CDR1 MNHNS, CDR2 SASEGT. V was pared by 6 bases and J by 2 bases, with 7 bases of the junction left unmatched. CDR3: CASRLGTGVPYEQYF. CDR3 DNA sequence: TGTGCCAGCAGACTCGGGACAGGGGTCCCCTACGAGCAGTACTTC.

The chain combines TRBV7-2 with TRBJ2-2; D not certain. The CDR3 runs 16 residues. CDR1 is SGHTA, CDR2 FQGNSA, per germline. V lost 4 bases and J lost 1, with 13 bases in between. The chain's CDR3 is CASSSQGSVNTGELFF. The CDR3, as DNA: TGTGCCAGCAGCTCTCAAGGGTCCGTGAACACCGGGGAGCTGTTTTTT.

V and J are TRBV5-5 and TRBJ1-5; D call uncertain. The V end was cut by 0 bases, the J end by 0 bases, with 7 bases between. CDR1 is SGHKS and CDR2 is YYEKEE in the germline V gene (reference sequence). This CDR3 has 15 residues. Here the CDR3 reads CASSLVAYSNQPQHF. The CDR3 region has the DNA TGTGCCAGCAGCTTGGTAGCTTATAGCAATCAGCCCCAGCATTTT. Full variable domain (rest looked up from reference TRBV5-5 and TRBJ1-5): DAGVTQSPTHLIKTRGQQVTLRCSPISGHKSVSWYQQVLGQGPQFIFQYYEKEERGRGNFPDRFSARQFPNYSSELNVNALLLGDSALYLCASSLVAYSNQPQHFGDGTRLSIL.

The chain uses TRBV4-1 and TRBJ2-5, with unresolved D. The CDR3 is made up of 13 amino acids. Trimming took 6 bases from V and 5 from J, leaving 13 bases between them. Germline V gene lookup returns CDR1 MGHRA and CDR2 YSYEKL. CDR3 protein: CASSRGPRETQYF. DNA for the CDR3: TGCGCCAGCAGTAGAGGACCAAGGGAGACCCAGTACTTC.

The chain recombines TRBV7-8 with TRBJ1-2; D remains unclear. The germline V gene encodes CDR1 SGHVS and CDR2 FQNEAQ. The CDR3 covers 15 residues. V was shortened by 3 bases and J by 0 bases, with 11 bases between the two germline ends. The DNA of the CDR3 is TGTGCCAGCAGCTTCACCCTATTACCTAACTATGGCTACACCTTC. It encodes CASSFTLLPNYGYTF.

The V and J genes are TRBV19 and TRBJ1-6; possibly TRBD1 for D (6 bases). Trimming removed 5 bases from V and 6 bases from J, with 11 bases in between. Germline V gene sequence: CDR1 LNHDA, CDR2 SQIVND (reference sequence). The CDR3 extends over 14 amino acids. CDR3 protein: CASSADRLNSPLHF. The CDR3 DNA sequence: TGTGCCAGTAGTGCGGACAGACTTAATTCACCCCTCCACTTT.